The 28 T cell receptor beta chains listed next were all sequenced from one sample in a study of tumor-infiltrating lymphocytes in localized non-small cell lung cancer. The table came from immunoSEQ multiplex PCR; TCRdb's copy has only in-frame clones and leaves some out. The sample holds roughly 25,000 clones, just under 70% seen once. The sequencing input was lung tumor tissue. These receptors all come from a human donor with non-small cell lung cancer.

The chain employs TRBV5-1 and TRBJ2-5, with unresolved D. The end of the DNA aligns better with TRBJ2-7, so the J call may be wrong. Germline V gives CDR1 SGHRS, CDR2 YFSETQ. The CDR3 contains 15 residues. DNA of the CDR3: TGCGCCAGCAGCCTTGAGATTAATGGCGGACACGAGCAGTACTTC. Translated, it gives CASSLEINGGHEQYF.

V usage is TRBV10-3 and J usage is TRBJ1-6; 9 bases are a match to TRBD1. Trimming removed 5 bases from V and 10 bases from J; junction bases left unmatched: 9. The CDR3 has 15 amino acids. The V gene's germline CDR1 is ENHRY and CDR2 SYGVKD. DNA for the CDR3: TGTGCCATCAGTCCTGGGGGACAGGGAGGATCACCCCTCCACTTT. This translates into CAISPGGQGGSPLHF.

By its share, this clone is medium-sized (0.01 to 0.1%). The V call is TRBV29-1, the J call TRBJ2-1; D might be TRBD2 (5 bases). V was pared by 4 bases and J by 7 bases, with 14 bases between. This CDR3 is 13 amino acids long. Germline V gives CDR1 SQVTM, CDR2 ANQGSEA. The CDR3 loop reads CSVVDSAANEQFF. The DNA for the CDR3 is TGCAGCGTTGTAGATAGCGCCGCGAATGAGCAGTTCTTC.

The chain joins TRBV18 to TRBJ2-7, with TRBD1 matching 9 bases. From germline, CDR1 is KGHSH and CDR2 LQKENI. The CDR3 contains 14 residues. The J segment lost 1 base and the V segment lost 3 bases, leaving 1 base of the junction unmatched. The CDR3 DNA reads as TGTGCCAGCTCACCCGGGACAGGGTCCTACGAGCAGTACTTC. Protein product: CASSPGTGSYEQYF.

This clone was seen a few times. V usage is TRBV15 and J usage is TRBJ1-2; 7 bases are shared with TRBD1. This CDR3 contains 13 residues. Trimming at V came to 2 bases and at J to 7 bases, leaving 4 bases not matched to a gene. Germline V gene data show CDR1 as LNHNV and CDR2 as YYDKDF (reference sequence). Here the CDR3 reads CATSRSTGAGYTF. The CDR3 DNA follows: TGTGCCACCAGCAGATCCACAGGGGCTGGCTACACCTTC.

This sequence joins TRBV27 and TRBJ1-2; D is unresolved. CDR1 is MNHEY and CDR2 is SMNVEV in the germline V gene (reference sequence). Trimming left V 4 bases short and J 4 bases short, with 13 bases between. The CDR3 sequence is 14 residues long. The CDR3 sequence is CASSSWGGGYGYTF. DNA of the CDR3: TGTGCCAGCAGTTCCTGGGGAGGCGGCTATGGCTACACCTTC.

This clone was seen more than once but under ten times. The genes are TRBV5-4 and TRBJ2-3; D perhaps matches TRBD2 (5 bases). In germline, CDR1 is SGHNT, CDR2 YYREEE (reference sequence). This CDR3 contains 14 residues. Trimming removed 0 bases from V and 6 bases from J, with 11 bases in between. CDR3 amino acids: CASSLAGMRDTQYF. The CDR3 nucleotides read TGTGCCAGCAGCTTGGCGGGAATGAGGGATACGCAGTATTTT. Complete variable domain (other parts from reference TRBV5-4 and TRBJ2-3): ETGVTQSPTHLIKTRGQQVTLRCSSQSGHNTVSWYQQALGQGPQFIFQYYREEENGRGNFPPRFSGLQFPNYSSELNVNALELDDSALYLCASSLAGMRDTQYFGPGTRLTVL.

The chain recombines TRBV5-1 with TRBJ2-7, with D maybe TRBD2 (6 bases). This CDR3 spans 16 amino acids. The V and J ends lost 0 bases and 3 bases respectively, with 16 bases between them. Germline lookup yields CDR1 SGHRS and CDR2 YFSETQ. CDR3 protein: CASSLVERADYYEQYF. The CDR3 DNA sequence: TGCGCCAGCAGCTTGGTGGAGCGGGCAGACTACTACGAGCAGTACTTC.

This clone was seen only once. The chain links TRBV19 to TRBJ1-1; D uncertain. Germline V CDR1 and CDR2: LNHDA, SQIVND (reference sequence). V was trimmed by 5 bases and J by 4 bases, leaving 8 bases between them. The CDR3 runs to 12 residues. The CDR3: CASSSRVTEAFF. As DNA, the CDR3 is TGTGCCAGTAGTTCCCGGGTCACTGAAGCTTTCTTT.

The V gene is TRBV9, the J gene TRBJ2-3, with 10 bases matching TRBD1. This CDR3 is built from 14 residues. The germline V gene encodes CDR1 SGDLS and CDR2 YYNGEE. Trimming cost V 3 bases and J 9 bases; bases outside gene matches: 7. CDR3: CASSESGTGETQYF. CDR3 DNA sequence: TGTGCCAGCAGCGAATCCGGGACAGGGGAGACGCAGTATTTT.

The chain has TRBV2 and TRBJ1-1, with 10 bases fitting TRBD1. The germline gives CDR1 SNHLY, CDR2 FYNNEI. CDR3 size: 14 residues. The V gene end was trimmed by 6 bases and the J gene end by 5 bases; junction bases not matched to a gene: 6. Here the CDR3 DNA reads TGTGCCAGCAGAAGACAGGGGGCGAAGACTGAAGCTTTCTTT. Its translation: CASRRQGAKTEAFF.

This sequence joins TRBV28 and TRBJ2-7; D remains ambiguous. Trimming took off 8 bases at V and 2 bases at J, with 10 bases between the two ends. This CDR3 spans 12 amino acids. Germline CDR1 is MDHEN and CDR2 is SYDVKM. The CDR3 sequence is CASSFGAYEQYF. The CDR3 DNA is TGTGCCAGCTCCTTTGGGGCCTACGAGCAGTACTTC.

In this sample, this clone turned up a few times. This chain connects TRBV10-3 to TRBJ2-5; D is unresolved. Between the trimmed V and J ends, which lost 2 bases and 4 bases, there was a span of 11 bases. Germline CDR1 and CDR2: ENHRY and SYGVKD. This CDR3 region has 14 residues. CDR3 sequence: CAISERSSGETQYF. The DNA of the CDR3 is TGTGCCATCAGTGAGCGTAGCTCAGGAGAGACCCAGTACTTC.

The CDR3 bases are TGTGCCAGCAGTTCCCGCGTGAACATTCAGTACTTC. It is translated as CASSSRVNIQYF. V is TRBV27 and J is TRBJ2-4; D not resolved. The CDR3 contains 12 residues. Deletions cut 4 bases from V and 7 bases from J, with 8 bases between. Germline CDR1 reads MNHEY; CDR2 reads SMNVEV (reference sequence).

This clone has at least ten counts. This chain uses TRBV29-1 with TRBJ2-6; D gene uncertain. The CDR3 contains 14 residues. The germline V and J ends were trimmed by 6 bases and 0 bases, with 9 bases remaining between them. CDR1 is SQVTM and CDR2 is ANQGSEA in the germline V gene. CDR3 nucleotide sequence: TGCAGCGTCAAACAGTTCTCTGGGGCCAACGTCCTGACTTTC. As protein: CSVKQFSGANVLTF.

The chain has TRBV2 and TRBJ2-2; the match to TRBD2 covers 13 bases. CDR3 length: 16 amino acids. From germline, CDR1 is SNHLY and CDR2 FYNNEI. With 6 bases clipped from V and 5 bases from J, the junction kept 6 bases outside the gene matches. DNA for the CDR3: TGTGCCAGCAGAAGGACTAGCGGGAGTCGGACCGGGGAGCTGTTTTTT. Its protein is CASRRTSGSRTGELFF.

The rearrangement joins TRBV5-1 to TRBJ1-5, with D unclear. In germline, CDR1 is SGHRS, CDR2 YFSETQ. The CDR3 runs 14 residues. V lost 0 bases to trimming and J lost 4 bases, with 8 bases between them. CDR3 DNA: TGCGCCAGCAGCTTGGACGGCAGTAATCAGCCCCAGCATTTT. Amino acids: CASSLDGSNQPQHF. Full variable domain (rest looked up from reference TRBV5-1 and TRBJ1-5): KAGVTQTPRYLIKTRGQQVTLSCSPISGHRSVSWYQQTPGQGLQFLFEYFSETQRNKGNFPGRFSGRQFSNSRSEMNVSTLELGDSALYLCASSLDGSNQPQHFGDGTRLSIL.

In this sample, this clone turned up once. V and J are TRBV7-8 and TRBJ2-5, with D perhaps matching TRBD1 (5 bases). This CDR3 spans 15 amino acids. Trimming stripped 4 bases from V and 5 bases from J, with 17 bases between. Germline-derived CDR1 and CDR2 are SGHVS and FQNEAQ. The CDR3 DNA reads TGTGCCAGCAGCTCAAGGCCAGGGTATTGGGAGACCCAGTACTTC. Encoded protein: CASSSRPGYWETQYF. The variable domain in full, with the rest retrieved from reference TRBV7-8 and TRBJ2-5, is GAGVSQSPRYKVAKRGQDVALRCDPISGHVSLFWYQQALGQGPEFLTYFQNEAQLDKSGLPSDRFFAERPEGSVSTLKIQRTQQEDSAVYLCASSSRPGYWETQYFGPGTRLLVL.

The rearrangement uses TRBV2 and TRBJ2-1; maybe TRBD1 (6 bases). The CDR3 has 13 residues. With 5 bases removed from V and 8 bases from J, the gap between germline ends came to 13 bases. Germline CDR1 and CDR2: SNHLY and FYNNEI. The CDR3 DNA follows: TGTGCCAGCAGTTACAGGGATAGCGATGAGCAGTTCTTC. This translates into CASSYRDSDEQFF.

The V gene is TRBV5-1, the J gene TRBJ1-2; 11 nucleotides line up with TRBD1. Germline CDR1 SGHRS, CDR2 YFSETQ. Losses at the gene ends were 5 bases for V and 4 bases for J; bases not matched to a gene: 4. The CDR3 loop spans 14 amino acids. This CDR3 is CASSSGQGVYGYTF. DNA for the CDR3: TGCGCCAGCAGTTCGGGACAGGGGGTCTATGGCTACACCTTC. Drawing the rest from reference TRBV5-1 and TRBJ1-2, the complete variable domain is KAGVTQTPRYLIKTRGQQVTLSCSPISGHRSVSWYQQTPGQGLQFLFEYFSETQRNKGNFPGRFSGRQFSNSRSEMNVSTLELGDSALYLCASSSGQGVYGYTFGSGTRLTVV.

The chain has TRBV5-1 and TRBJ1-3; D call uncertain. The germline V and J ends were trimmed by 0 bases and 0 bases, with 10 bases remaining between them. Per the germline V gene, CDR1 is SGHRS and CDR2 is YFSETQ. The CDR3 runs 16 residues. This CDR3 reads CASSLGQDLSGNTIYF. CDR3 coding DNA: TGCGCCAGCAGCTTGGGCCAAGACCTCTCTGGAAACACCATATATTTT.

The chain employs TRBV2 and TRBJ2-3; 9 bases align to TRBD1. J lost 1 base, V lost 6 bases, and 5 bases had no gene match. The length of the CDR3 is 15 residues. Germline V CDR1 and CDR2: SNHLY, FYNNEI. CDR3: CASRFRDRGTDTQYF. The CDR3 DNA reads as TGTGCCAGCAGATTCCGGGACAGGGGCACAGATACGCAGTATTTT.

This clone was picked up a small number of times. The rearrangement uses TRBV11-2 and TRBJ2-7, with 7 positions matching TRBD2. CDR1 and CDR2 (germline): SGHAT, FQNNGV. V was pared by 2 bases and J by 3 bases, with 7 bases of the junction left unmatched. This CDR3 region has 15 residues. The CDR3 here is CASSLWGGSSYEQYF. CDR3 in DNA: TGTGCCAGCAGCTTATGGGGCGGGAGTAGCTACGAGCAGTACTTC.

CDR3 sequence: CASSEFYRGNTEAFF. The CDR3 nucleotides are TGTGCCAGCAGTGAATTTTACAGGGGGAACACTGAAGCTTTCTTT. This chain links TRBV2 with TRBJ1-1; TRBD1 agrees at 7 bases. In germline, CDR1 is SNHLY, CDR2 FYNNEI. The junction had 4 bases not matched to a gene; V was cut back by 2 bases and J by 1 base. The CDR3 is 15 residues long.

The gene calls are TRBV6-5 and TRBJ2-5; D remains unclear. CDR1 and CDR2 from the germline V gene are MNHEY and SVGAGI. The CDR3 runs to 13 residues. With 0 bases removed from V and 5 bases from J, the gap between germline ends came to 7 bases. The CDR3 reads CASSYSIFETQYF. The CDR3 region has the DNA TGTGCCAGCAGTTACTCGATCTTTGAGACCCAGTACTTC.

This clone has just one count. V and J are TRBV6-1 and TRBJ2-1, with 7 bases lining up with TRBD2. Germline CDR1 is MNHNS and CDR2 is SASEGT. V shed 4 bases and J 8 bases; nucleotides not matched to a gene: 8. The CDR3 contains 14 residues. Here the CDR3 DNA reads TGTGCCAGCAGTGCAGACAGAGGGAGGGATGAGCAGTTCTTC. This translates into CASSADRGRDEQFF.

V and J are TRBV30 and TRBJ2-7; D gene unclear. Germline V gene data show CDR1 as GTSNPN and CDR2 as SVGIG (reference sequence). V was clipped by 2 bases and J by 2 bases, with 31 bases between them. CDR3 length: 20 amino acids. CDR3 amino acids: CAWSTLSPTNSSTLPYEQYF. CDR3 DNA sequence: TGTGCCTGGAGTACTCTATCTCCTACTAACTCCTCTACGCTTCCCTACGAGCAGTACTTC.

The V gene is TRBV27, the J gene TRBJ2-3; maybe TRBD2 (6 bases). The V end lost 5 bases, the J end lost 2 bases, and 23 bases lay between the germline ends. The CDR3 extends over 18 amino acids. Germline values: CDR1 MNHEY, CDR2 SMNVEV (reference sequence). Here the CDR3 reads CASSAAAGLGYSTDTQYF. CDR3 DNA sequence: TGTGCCAGCAGTGCCGCCGCGGGACTTGGTTACTCCACAGATACGCAGTATTTT.